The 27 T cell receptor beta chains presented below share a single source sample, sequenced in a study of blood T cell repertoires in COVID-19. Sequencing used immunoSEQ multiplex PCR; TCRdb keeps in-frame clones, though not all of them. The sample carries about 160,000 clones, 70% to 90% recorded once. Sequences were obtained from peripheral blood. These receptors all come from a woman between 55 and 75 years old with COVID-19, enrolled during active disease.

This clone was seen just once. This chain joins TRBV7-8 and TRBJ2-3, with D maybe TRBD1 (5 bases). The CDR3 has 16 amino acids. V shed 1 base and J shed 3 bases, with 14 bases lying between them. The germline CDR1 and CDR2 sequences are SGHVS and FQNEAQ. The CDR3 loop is CASSLGARAVTDTQYF. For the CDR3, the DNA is TGTGCCAGCAGCTTAGGCGCCAGGGCGGTGACAGATACGCAGTATTTT.

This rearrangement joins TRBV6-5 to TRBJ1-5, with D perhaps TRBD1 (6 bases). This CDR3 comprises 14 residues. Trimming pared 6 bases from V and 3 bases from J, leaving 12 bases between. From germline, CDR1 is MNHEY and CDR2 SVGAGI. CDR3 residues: CASRDSSDNQPQHF. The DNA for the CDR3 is TGTGCCAGCAGGGACAGTTCCGACAATCAGCCCCAGCATTTT.

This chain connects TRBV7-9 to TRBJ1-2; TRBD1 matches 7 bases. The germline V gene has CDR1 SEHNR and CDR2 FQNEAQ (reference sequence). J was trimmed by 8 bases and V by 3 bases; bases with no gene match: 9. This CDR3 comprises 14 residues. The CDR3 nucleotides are TGTGCCAGCAGCTTTGATTCAGGGGGTCACGGCTACACCTTC. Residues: CASSFDSGGHGYTF.

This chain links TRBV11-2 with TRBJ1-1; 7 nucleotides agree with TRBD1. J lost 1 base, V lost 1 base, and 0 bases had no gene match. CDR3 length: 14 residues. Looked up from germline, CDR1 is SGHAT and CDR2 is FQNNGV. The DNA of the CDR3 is TGTGCCAGCAGCTTAGGACAGGGGAACACTGAAGCTTTCTTT. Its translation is CASSLGQGNTEAFF.

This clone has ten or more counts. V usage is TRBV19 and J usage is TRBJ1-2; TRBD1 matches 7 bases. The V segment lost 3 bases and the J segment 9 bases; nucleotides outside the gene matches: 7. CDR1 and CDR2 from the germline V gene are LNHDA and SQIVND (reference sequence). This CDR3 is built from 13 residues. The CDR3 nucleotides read TGTGCCAGTAGTATTTGGGGGGACAGTCGCTACACCTTC. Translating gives CASSIWGDSRYTF.

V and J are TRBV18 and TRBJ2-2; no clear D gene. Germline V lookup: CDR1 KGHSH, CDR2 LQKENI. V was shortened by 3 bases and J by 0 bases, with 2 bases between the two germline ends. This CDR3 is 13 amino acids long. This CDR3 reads CASSPANTGELFF. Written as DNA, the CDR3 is TGTGCCAGCTCACCCGCGAACACCGGGGAGCTGTTTTTT.

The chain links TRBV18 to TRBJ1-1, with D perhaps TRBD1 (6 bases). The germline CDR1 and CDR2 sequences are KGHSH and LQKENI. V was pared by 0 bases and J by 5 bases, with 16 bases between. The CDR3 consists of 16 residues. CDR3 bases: TGTGCCAGCTCACCACCAGGGGGGGGAGAGAAAACTGAAGCTTTCTTT. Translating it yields CASSPPGGGEKTEAFF.

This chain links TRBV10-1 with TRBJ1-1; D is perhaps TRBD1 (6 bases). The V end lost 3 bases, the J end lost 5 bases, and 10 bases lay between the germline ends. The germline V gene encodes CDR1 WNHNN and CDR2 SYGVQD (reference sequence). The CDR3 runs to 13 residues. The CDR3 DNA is TGCGCCAGCAGTGAAAGGGGGAAGACTGAAGCTTTCTTT. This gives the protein CASSERGKTEAFF.

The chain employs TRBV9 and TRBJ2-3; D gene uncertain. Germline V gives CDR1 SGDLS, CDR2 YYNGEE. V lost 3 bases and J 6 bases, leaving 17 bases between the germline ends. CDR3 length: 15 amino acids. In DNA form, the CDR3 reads TGTGCCAGCAGCGCTAGAGACCTTAGTGTGGATACGCAGTATTTT. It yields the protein CASSARDLSVDTQYF.

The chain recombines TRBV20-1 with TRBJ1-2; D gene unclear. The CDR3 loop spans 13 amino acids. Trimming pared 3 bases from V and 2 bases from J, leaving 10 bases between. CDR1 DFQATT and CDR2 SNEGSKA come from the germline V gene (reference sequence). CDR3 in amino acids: CSASGGINYGYTF. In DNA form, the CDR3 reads TGCAGTGCTAGTGGCGGGATCAACTATGGCTACACCTTC.

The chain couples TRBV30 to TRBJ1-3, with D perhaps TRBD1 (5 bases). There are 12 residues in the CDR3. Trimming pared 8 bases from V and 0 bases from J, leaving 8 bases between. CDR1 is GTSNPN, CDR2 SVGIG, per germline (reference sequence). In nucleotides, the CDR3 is TGTGCCCGGGGGACCTCTGGAAACACCATATATTTT. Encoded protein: CARGTSGNTIYF. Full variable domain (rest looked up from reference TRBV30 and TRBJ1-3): SQTIHQWPATLVQPVGSPLSLECTVEGTSNPNLYWYRQAAGRGLQLLFYSVGIGQISSEVPQNLSASRPQDRQFILSSKKLLLSDSGFYLCARGTSGNTIYFGEGSWLTVV.

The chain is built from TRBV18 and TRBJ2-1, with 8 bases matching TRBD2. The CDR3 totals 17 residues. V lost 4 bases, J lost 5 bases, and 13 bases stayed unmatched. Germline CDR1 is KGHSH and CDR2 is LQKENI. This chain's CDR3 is CASSQLRAGETHNEQFF. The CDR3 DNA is TGTGCCAGCTCACAACTCCGAGCGGGAGAAACCCACAATGAGCAGTTCTTC. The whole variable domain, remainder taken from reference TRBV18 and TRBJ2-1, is NAGVMQNPRHLVRRRGQEARLRCSPMKGHSHVYWYRQLPEEGLKFMVYLQKENIIDESGMPKERFSAEFPKEGPSILRIQQVVRGDSAAYFCASSQLRAGETHNEQFFGPGTRLTVL.

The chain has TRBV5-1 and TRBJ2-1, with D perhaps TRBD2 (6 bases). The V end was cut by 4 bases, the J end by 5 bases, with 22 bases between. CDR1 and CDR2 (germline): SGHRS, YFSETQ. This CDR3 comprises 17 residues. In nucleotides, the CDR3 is TGCGCCAGCAGCCCAGGAACTACGCGCGGGGCAAACAATGAGCAGTTCTTC. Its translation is CASSPGTTRGANNEQFF. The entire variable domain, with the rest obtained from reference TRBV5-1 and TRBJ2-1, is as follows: KAGVTQTPRYLIKTRGQQVTLSCSPISGHRSVSWYQQTPGQGLQFLFEYFSETQRNKGNFPGRFSGRQFSNSRSEMNVSTLELGDSALYLCASSPGTTRGANNEQFFGPGTRLTVL.

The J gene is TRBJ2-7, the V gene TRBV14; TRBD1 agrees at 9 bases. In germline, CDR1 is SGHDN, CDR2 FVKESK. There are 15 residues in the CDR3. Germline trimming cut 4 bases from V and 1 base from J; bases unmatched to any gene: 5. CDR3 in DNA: TGTGCCAGCAGCCGACAGGGGGGCTTGTCCTACGAGCAGTACTTC. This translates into CASSRQGGLSYEQYF. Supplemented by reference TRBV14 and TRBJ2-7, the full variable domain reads EAGVTQFPSHSVIEKGQTVTLRCDPISGHDNLYWYRRVMGKEIKFLLHFVKESKQDESGMPNNRFLAERTGGTYSTLKVQPAELEDSGVYFCASSRQGGLSYEQYFGPGTRLTVT.

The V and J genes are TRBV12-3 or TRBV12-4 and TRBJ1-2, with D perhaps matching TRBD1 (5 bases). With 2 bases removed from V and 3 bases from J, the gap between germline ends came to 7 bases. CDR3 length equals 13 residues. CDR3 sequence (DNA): TGTGCCAGCAGTTTACCAGGGTACTATGGCTACACCTTC. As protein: CASSLPGYYGYTF.

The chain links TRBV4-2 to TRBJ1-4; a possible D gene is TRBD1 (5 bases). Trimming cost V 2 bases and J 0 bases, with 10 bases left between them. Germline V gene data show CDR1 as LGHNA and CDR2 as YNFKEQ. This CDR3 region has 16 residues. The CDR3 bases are TGTGCCAGCAGCCAACCTGGACAAGCAACTAATGAAAAACTGTTTTTT. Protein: CASSQPGQATNEKLFF.

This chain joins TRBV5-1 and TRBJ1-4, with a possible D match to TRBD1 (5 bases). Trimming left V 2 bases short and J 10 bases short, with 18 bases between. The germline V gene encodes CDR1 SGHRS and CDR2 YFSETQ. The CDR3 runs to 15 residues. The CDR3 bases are TGCGCCAGCAGCTTTAGGGGCTCCAGGGAGGGAAAACTGTTTTTT. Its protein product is CASSFRGSREGKLFF.

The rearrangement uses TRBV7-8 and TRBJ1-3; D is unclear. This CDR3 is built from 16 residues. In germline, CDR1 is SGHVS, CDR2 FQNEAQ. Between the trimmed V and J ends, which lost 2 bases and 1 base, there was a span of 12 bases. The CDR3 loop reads CASSLYYQRSGNTIYF. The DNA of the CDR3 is TGTGCCAGCAGCTTATACTATCAGAGGTCTGGAAACACCATATATTTT.

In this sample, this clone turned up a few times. The CDR3 here is CASGLPGRAPGELFF. The CDR3, as DNA: TGCGCCAGCGGATTACCCGGGAGGGCCCCCGGGGAGCTGTTTTTT. J is TRBJ2-2 and V is TRBV5-1; 8 bases match TRBD2. The CDR3 totals 15 residues. Trimming removed 7 bases from V and 6 bases from J; junction bases left unmatched: 11. Germline CDR1 is SGHRS and CDR2 is YFSETQ. The full variable domain, in which reference TRBV5-1 and TRBJ2-2 provide the parts outside the CDR3, is KAGVTQTPRYLIKTRGQQVTLSCSPISGHRSVSWYQQTPGQGLQFLFEYFSETQRNKGNFPGRFSGRQFSNSRSEMNVSTLELGDSALYLCASGLPGRAPGELFFGEGSRLTVL.

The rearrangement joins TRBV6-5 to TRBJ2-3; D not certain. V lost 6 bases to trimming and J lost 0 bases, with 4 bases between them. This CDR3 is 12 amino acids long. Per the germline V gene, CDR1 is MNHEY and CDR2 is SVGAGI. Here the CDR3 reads CASRTSTDTQYF. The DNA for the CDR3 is TGTGCCAGCAGAACTAGCACAGATACGCAGTATTTT.

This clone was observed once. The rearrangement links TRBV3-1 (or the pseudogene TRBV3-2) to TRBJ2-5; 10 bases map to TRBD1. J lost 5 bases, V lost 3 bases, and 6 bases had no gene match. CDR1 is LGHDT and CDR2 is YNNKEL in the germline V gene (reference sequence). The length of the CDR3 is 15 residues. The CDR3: CASSHGDRGWETQYF. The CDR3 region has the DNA TGTGCCAGCAGCCACGGGGACAGGGGTTGGGAGACCCAGTACTTC.

The CDR3 DNA reads TGTGCCAGCAGCCAACAACAGGGCGGGCCTTTCTTT. This sequence encodes CASSQQQGGPFF. The chain carries TRBV3-1 (or the pseudogene TRBV3-2) and TRBJ1-1; D perhaps matches TRBD1 (6 bases). Trimming took off 2 bases at V and 12 bases at J, with 13 bases between the two ends. Per germline, CDR1 LGHDT and CDR2 YNNKEL (reference sequence). The CDR3 length is 12 residues.

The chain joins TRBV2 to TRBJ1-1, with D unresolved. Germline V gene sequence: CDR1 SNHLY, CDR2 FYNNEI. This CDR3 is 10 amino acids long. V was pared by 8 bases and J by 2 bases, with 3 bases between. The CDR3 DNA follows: TGTGCCAGCTCAAACACTGAAGCTTTCTTT. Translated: CASSNTEAFF.

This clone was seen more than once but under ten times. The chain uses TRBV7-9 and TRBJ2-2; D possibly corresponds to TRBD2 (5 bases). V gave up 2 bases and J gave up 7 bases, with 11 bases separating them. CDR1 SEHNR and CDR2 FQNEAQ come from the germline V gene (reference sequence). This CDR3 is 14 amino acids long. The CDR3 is CASSLTSQLGELFF. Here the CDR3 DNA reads TGTGCCAGCAGCTTAACTAGTCAACTCGGGGAGCTGTTTTTT. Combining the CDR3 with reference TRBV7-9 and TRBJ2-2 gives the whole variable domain DTGVSQNPRHKITKRGQNVTFRCDPISEHNRLYWYRQTLGQGPEFLTYFQNEAQLEKSRLLSDRFSAERPKGSFSTLEIQRTEQGDSAMYLCASSLTSQLGELFFGEGSRLTVL.

CDR3 DNA sequence: TGTGCCAGCTCACCACTAGCGGGAAGTACCTACAATGAGCAGTTCTTC. Protein product: CASSPLAGSTYNEQFF. The chain recombines TRBV18 with TRBJ2-1; 8 bases agree with TRBD2. V shed 1 base and J 2 bases; nucleotides not matched to a gene: 4. CDR1 KGHSH and CDR2 LQKENI come from the germline V gene. The CDR3 extends over 16 amino acids.

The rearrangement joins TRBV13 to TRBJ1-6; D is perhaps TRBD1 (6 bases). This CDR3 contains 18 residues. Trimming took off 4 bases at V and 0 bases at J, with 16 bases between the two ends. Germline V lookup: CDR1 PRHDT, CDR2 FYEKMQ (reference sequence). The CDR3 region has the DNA TGTGCCAGCAGCTCTTCCGGGACACCGAGCTCCTATAATTCACCCCTCCACTTT. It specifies CASSSSGTPSSYNSPLHF.

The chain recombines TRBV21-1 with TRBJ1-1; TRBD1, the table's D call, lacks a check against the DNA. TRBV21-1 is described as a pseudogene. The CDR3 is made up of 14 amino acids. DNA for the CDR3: TGTGCCAGCACGCCGAAGGGGATGAACACTGAAGCTTTCTTT. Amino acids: CASTPKGMNTEAFF.